The 20 T cell receptor beta chains below all came from one sample that was sequenced in a study of cytomegalovirus exposure and HLA in healthy donors (dated by TCRdb to about 2017). The library was generated by the immunoSEQ multiplex PCR assay. The multiplex PCR relied on a mix of 60 forward primers for TCR Vbeta segments and 13 reverse primers for TCR Jbeta segments. The clones in this table, taken by TCRdb from immuneACCESS, are in-frame only. Not every clone is retained; where verified, under half of the shortfall comes from an unresolved V gene, and the cause of the rest is unknown. This sample is represented by fewer than 110,000 clones; about 85% of them were singletons. Approximately 2.1% of the sample belongs to the ten largest clones. Sequencing input: PBMCs. These receptors all come from a man between 25 and 39 years old in good health and CMV-seronegative.

The chain employs TRBV2 and TRBJ1-2, with D maybe TRBD1 (6 bases). CDR1 is SNHLY, CDR2 FYNNEI, per germline. This CDR3 is 14 amino acids long. With 6 bases removed from V and 1 base from J, the gap between germline ends came to 12 bases. The CDR3 sequence: CASRGQLGNYGYTF. As DNA, the CDR3 is TGTGCCAGCAGAGGACAGTTGGGTAACTATGGCTACACCTTC.

The chain carries TRBV2 and TRBJ1-5; 7 nucleotides agree with TRBD1. After removal of 4 bases from V and 4 bases from J, the junction contained 10 bases not matched to a gene. The germline V gene has CDR1 SNHLY and CDR2 FYNNEI. The CDR3 is 16 amino acids. CDR3 in DNA: TGTGCCAGCAGTGTCCAGGGGGGCGCGGCGAATCAGCCCCAGCATTTT. Its translation is CASSVQGGAANQPQHF.

This clone has just a few counts. This sequence joins TRBV13 and TRBJ1-3; the match to TRBD1 covers 7 bases. Trimming at V came to 5 bases and at J to 16 bases, leaving 14 bases not matched to a gene. The CDR3 is 13 amino acids. The germline V gene encodes CDR1 PRHDT and CDR2 FYEKMQ (reference sequence). The CDR3 DNA sequence: TGTGCCAGCAGCCTCGAACGGACAGGTTATTTGTATTTT. Translating it yields CASSLERTGYLYF.

This sequence joins TRBV27 and TRBJ1-3; 8 bases map to TRBD1. The length of the CDR3 is 12 residues. In germline, CDR1 is MNHEY, CDR2 SMNVEV (reference sequence). The trim removed 11 bases at V and 2 bases at J, leaving 2 bases unmatched. The CDR3 sequence: CASRGPGNTIYF. CDR3 nucleotides: TGTGCCTCCAGGGGGCCTGGAAACACCATATATTTT.

This chain joins TRBV6-5 and TRBJ2-3, with no clear D. This CDR3 has 14 residues. V lost 6 bases and J lost 5, with 15 bases in between. The germline gives CDR1 MNHEY, CDR2 SVGAGI. In nucleotides, the CDR3 is TGTGCCAGCAGCCTTTTTACCGAGGAAGATACGCAGTATTTT. Translated, it gives CASSLFTEEDTQYF.

The chain uses TRBV15 and TRBJ2-7, with 7 positions matching TRBD1. The CDR3 contains 15 residues. Germline V CDR1 and CDR2: LNHNV, YYDKDF (reference sequence). V was clipped by 3 bases and J by 2 bases; unmatched bases: 7. The CDR3 sequence: CATSRGLGQTYEQYF. CDR3 in DNA: TGTGCCACCAGCAGGGGGTTGGGACAGACCTACGAGCAGTACTTC.

The chain carries TRBV14 and TRBJ1-1; D possibly corresponds to TRBD1 (5 bases). The CDR3 spans 13 residues. Germline V CDR1 and CDR2: SGHDN, FVKESK. V dropped 6 bases and J dropped 5 bases, with 13 bases sitting between them. This CDR3 is CASSWGGGTEAFF. CDR3 in DNA: TGTGCCAGCAGTTGGGGGGGAGGTACTGAAGCTTTCTTT.

The chain employs TRBV5-1 and TRBJ2-5; D is perhaps TRBD2 (6 bases). Germline CDR1 SGHRS, CDR2 YFSETQ. The CDR3 runs to 14 residues. V was trimmed by 4 bases and J by 4 bases, leaving 14 bases between them. The CDR3 DNA is TGCGCCAGCAGCACTCTAGGGCGGGGAGAGACCCAGTACTTC. Protein sequence: CASSTLGRGETQYF.

V gene TRBV11-3 combines with J gene TRBJ2-1; 10 bases align to TRBD2. With V trimmed by 1 base and J by 7 bases, 4 bases remained unmatched. This CDR3 region has 15 residues. In germline, CDR1 is SGHNT, CDR2 YENEEA. CDR3 nucleotides: TGTGCCAGCAGCTTAGGGCTAGCGGGAGAGAATGAGCAGTTCTTC. Its translation is CASSLGLAGENEQFF.

The chain links TRBV15 to TRBJ2-2, with no clear D. The CDR3 has 13 residues. The germline V and J ends were trimmed by 3 bases and 6 bases, with 8 bases remaining between them. Germline assignment: CDR1 LNHNV and CDR2 YYDKDF (reference sequence). CDR3 protein: CATSSGEAGELFF. CDR3 sequence (DNA): TGTGCCACCAGCAGCGGAGAGGCCGGGGAGCTGTTTTTT.

J is TRBJ1-5 and V is TRBV6-1; weak D call: TRBD1 (6 bases). Trimming cost V 6 bases and J 5 bases, with 14 bases left between them. This CDR3 spans 14 amino acids. Germline V gene lookup returns CDR1 MNHNS and CDR2 SASEGT. In DNA form, the CDR3 reads TGTGCCAGCAGGCAGGGACATACCCATCAGCCCCAGCATTTT. It translates to CASRQGHTHQPQHF.

The CDR3 region has the DNA TGCAGCGTTGAAGTTCTCGGGGGTGGGGACACTGAAGCTTTCTTT. Amino acids: CSVEVLGGGDTEAFF. The rearrangement joins TRBV29-1 to TRBJ1-1; maybe TRBD1 (5 bases). The V end lost 1 base, the J end lost 3 bases, and 15 bases lay between the germline ends. CDR1 is SQVTM and CDR2 is ANQGSEA in the germline V gene. This CDR3 contains 15 residues.

The chain is built from TRBV29-1 and TRBJ1-2; possible D gene TRBD1, 6 bases. The germline CDR1 and CDR2 sequences are SQVTM and ANQGSEA. The CDR3 is 13 residues long. V was trimmed by 6 bases and J by 3 bases, leaving 14 bases between them. CDR3 sequence (DNA): TGCAGCGTCCTAGCCAGGGGAGACTATGGCTACACCTTC. Protein: CSVLARGDYGYTF.

The chain joins TRBV9 to TRBJ2-7; 7 nucleotides line up with TRBD2. Losses at the gene ends were 4 bases for V and 5 bases for J; bases not matched to a gene: 9. This CDR3 has 14 amino acids. The germline V gene encodes CDR1 SGDLS and CDR2 YYNGEE. The CDR3 spells CASSSASGINEQYF. CDR3 bases: TGTGCCAGCAGCTCAGCCAGCGGGATCAACGAGCAGTACTTC.

In this sample, this clone turned up a few times. The chain employs TRBV6-5 and TRBJ2-5; 8 nucleotides line up with TRBD2. The CDR3 length is 16 residues. CDR1 and CDR2 from the germline V gene are MNHEY and SVGAGI. Trimming cost V 4 bases and J 3 bases; bases outside gene matches: 10. The CDR3 nucleotides read TGTGCCAGCAGTTCCCCGGGACTAGAGGGTAAAGAGACCCAGTACTTC. Translated: CASSSPGLEGKETQYF.

The chain combines TRBV4-1 with TRBJ1-2; 7 bases are shared with TRBD1. The V gene end was trimmed by 0 bases and the J gene end by 7 bases; junction bases not matched to a gene: 2. The CDR3 sequence is 13 residues long. Germline CDR1 is MGHRA and CDR2 is YSYEKL. This CDR3 is CASSQDWTGGYTF. The CDR3, as DNA: TGCGCCAGCAGCCAAGACTGGACAGGTGGCTACACCTTC.

V gene TRBV28 combines with J gene TRBJ2-7; TRBD1 aligns across 8 bases. Germline V gives CDR1 MDHEN, CDR2 SYDVKM. Germline trimming cut 5 bases from V and 2 bases from J; bases unmatched to any gene: 2. There are 13 residues in the CDR3. CDR3 in amino acids: CASSTRGPYEQYF. The CDR3 DNA is TGTGCCAGCAGTACCAGGGGGCCCTACGAGCAGTACTTC.

The CDR3 DNA follows: TGTGCCAGCAGTTTACCAGGGGGAGGCACTGAAGCTTTCTTT. Translated, it gives CASSLPGGGTEAFF. This sequence joins TRBV28 and TRBJ1-1; TRBD1 agrees at 7 bases. Per the germline V gene, CDR1 is MDHEN and CDR2 is SYDVKM. The CDR3 covers 14 residues. V lost 2 bases to trimming and J lost 4 bases; unmatched junction nucleotides: 4.

This clone is a singleton in its sample. Other nucleotide sequences in the sample specify the same CDR3. The chain recombines TRBV30 with TRBJ2-7; 9 nucleotides align to TRBD1. The V segment lost 5 bases and the J segment 2 bases; nucleotides outside the gene matches: 1. Germline V gene sequence: CDR1 GTSNPN, CDR2 SVGIG (reference sequence). The CDR3 loop spans 12 amino acids. The CDR3 DNA follows: TGTGCCTGGGGACAGGGGACCTACGAGCAGTACTTC. It specifies CAWGQGTYEQYF.

For this clone: The sample has other DNA sequences that encode this CDR3 too. In DNA form, the CDR3 reads TGTGCCAGTAGTCTCGCGAGCTCCTACAATGAGCAGTTCTTC. Protein product: CASSLASSYNEQFF. V usage is TRBV19 and J usage is TRBJ2-1; D is ambiguous. CDR3 length equals 14 residues. V lost 5 bases and J lost 0, with 8 bases in between. CDR1 LNHDA and CDR2 SQIVND come from the germline V gene (reference sequence).